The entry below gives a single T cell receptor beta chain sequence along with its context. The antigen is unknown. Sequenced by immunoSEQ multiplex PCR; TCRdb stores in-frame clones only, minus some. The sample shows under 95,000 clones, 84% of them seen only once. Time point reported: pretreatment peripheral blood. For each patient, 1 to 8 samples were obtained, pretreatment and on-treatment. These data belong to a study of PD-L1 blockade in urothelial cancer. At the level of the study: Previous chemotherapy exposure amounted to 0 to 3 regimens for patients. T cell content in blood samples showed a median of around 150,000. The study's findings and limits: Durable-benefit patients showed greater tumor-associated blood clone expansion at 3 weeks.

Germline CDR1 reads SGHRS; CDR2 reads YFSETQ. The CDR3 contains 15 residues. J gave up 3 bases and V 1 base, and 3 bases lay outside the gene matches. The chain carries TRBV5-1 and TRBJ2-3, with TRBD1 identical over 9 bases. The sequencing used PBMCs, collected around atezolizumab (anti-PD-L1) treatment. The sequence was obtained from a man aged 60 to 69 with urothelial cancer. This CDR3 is CASSLLGQGTDTQYF. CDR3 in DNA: TGCGCCAGCAGCTTGTTGGGACAGGGAACAGATACGCAGTATTTT.